The rows below give T cell receptor beta chains drawn from one sample of a study of cytomegalovirus exposure and HLA in healthy donors. Assay used: immunoSEQ multiplex PCR; TCRdb lists only in-frame clones, some missing. The table has more than 150,000 clones, 75% to 90% seen once. The sample was PBMCs. These receptors all stem from a man aged 40-49 years in good health and CMV-seropositive. Both conserved end residues are part of each CDR3. D genes are given only for firm matches. Part of the rows lack a size; the others show once, few, many or a class for expanded clones.

abundance: -
j_gene: TRBJ1-1
d_gene: -
v_gene: TRBV6-5
CDR3aa: CASSYRQASTEAFF
CDR3nt: TGTGCCAGCAGTTACAGACAGGCGAGCACTGAAGCTTTCTTT

abundance: -
j_gene: TRBJ2-3
d_gene: -
v_gene: TRBV5-1
CDR3aa: CASSLVQSTDTQYF
CDR3nt: TGCGCCAGCAGCTTGGTCCAGAGCACAGATACGCAGTATTTT

abundance: -
j_gene: TRBJ1-5
d_gene: TRBD1
v_gene: TRBV7-9
CDR3aa: CASSPGGPGNQPQHF
CDR3nt: TGTGCCAGCAGCCCAGGGGGTCCAGGCAATCAGCCCCAGCATTTT

abundance: -
j_gene: TRBJ2-5
d_gene: -
v_gene: TRBV21-1
CDR3aa: CASSKVSGGEETQYF
CDR3nt: TGTGCCAGCAGCAAAGTCAGCGGGGGGGAAGAGACCCAGTACTTC

abundance: few
j_gene: TRBJ2-1
d_gene: TRBD2
v_gene: TRBV7-9
CDR3aa: CASSLTRGGFYNEQFF
CDR3nt: TGTGCCAGCAGCTTAACCCGCGGGGGGTTCTACAATGAGCAGTTCTTC

abundance: once
j_gene: TRBJ2-7
d_gene: -
v_gene: TRBV18
CDR3aa: CASSPPGYGEQYF
CDR3nt: TGTGCCAGCTCACCCCCGGGTTACGGCGAGCAGTACTTC

abundance: few
j_gene: TRBJ2-5
d_gene: TRBD1
v_gene: TRBV29-1
CDR3aa: CSADRVNGETQYF
CDR3nt: TGCAGCGCCGACAGGGTGAACGGGGAGACCCAGTACTTC

abundance: -
j_gene: TRBJ2-7
d_gene: TRBD1
v_gene: TRBV9
CDR3aa: CASSEQGVGYEQYF
CDR3nt: TGTGCCAGCAGCGAACAGGGGGTAGGATACGAGCAGTACTTC

abundance: -
j_gene: TRBJ2-7
d_gene: -
v_gene: TRBV11-2
CDR3aa: CASSSRLESYEQYF
CDR3nt: TGTGCCAGCAGCTCAAGACTAGAGTCTTACGAGCAGTACTTC

abundance: -
j_gene: TRBJ1-6
d_gene: -
v_gene: TRBV2
CDR3aa: CASSETSSYNSPLHF
CDR3nt: TGTGCCAGCAGTGAAACTAGCTCCTATAATTCACCCCTCCACTTT

abundance: -
j_gene: TRBJ1-1
d_gene: -
v_gene: TRBV4-1
CDR3aa: CASSQVGGNTEAFF
CDR3nt: TGCGCCAGCAGCCAAGTGGGGGGGAACACTGAAGCTTTCTTT

abundance: -
j_gene: TRBJ1-1
d_gene: -
v_gene: TRBV5-7
CDR3aa: CASSPRRRGAFF
CDR3nt: TGTGCCAGCAGCCCCCGGCGGAGGGGAGCTTTCTTT